The clone carrying this T cell receptor beta chain appeared once. Its antigen is undetermined. These data are taken from a study of CD8+CD57+ T cells in acquired aplastic anemia. About the study: Mean yield of DNA from sorted CD4+ and CD8+ cells was approximately 3 ug. Study-wide results and limits: Patients and controls shared some 30 CD8+ CDR3 sequences.

The germline CDR1 and CDR2 sequences are DFQATT and SNEGSKA (reference sequence). V gave up 0 bases and J gave up 4 bases; unmatched junction bases: 4. There are 15 residues in the CDR3. The TCR beta profiling, which covered VDJ combination and CDR3 sequence, was carried out using genomic DNA as the template. TCRdb reprocessed the reads with MiXCR, giving one entry per CDR3 protein. The table has 150,000 to 200,000 distinct CDR3 sequences, around half seen once; the top ten hold 0.85% to 1.3%. Whoever was chosen for sequencing had shown CD8+CD57+ cell expansion by flow cytometry. Among the patients, all had severe acquired aplastic anemia. Patients were untreated when blood was sampled.

The sample was sorted CD4+, CD8+, or CD8+CD57+ T cells (not recorded which) from PBMCs. The chain joins TRBV20-1 to TRBJ2-7; TRBD2 matches at 12 bases. The sequence was collected from a human donor with aplastic anemia. CDR3 sequence reads: CSARDASGGVYEQYF. In nucleotides, the CDR3 is TGCAGTGCTAGAGATGCTAGCGGGGGGGTATACGAGCAGTACTTC.